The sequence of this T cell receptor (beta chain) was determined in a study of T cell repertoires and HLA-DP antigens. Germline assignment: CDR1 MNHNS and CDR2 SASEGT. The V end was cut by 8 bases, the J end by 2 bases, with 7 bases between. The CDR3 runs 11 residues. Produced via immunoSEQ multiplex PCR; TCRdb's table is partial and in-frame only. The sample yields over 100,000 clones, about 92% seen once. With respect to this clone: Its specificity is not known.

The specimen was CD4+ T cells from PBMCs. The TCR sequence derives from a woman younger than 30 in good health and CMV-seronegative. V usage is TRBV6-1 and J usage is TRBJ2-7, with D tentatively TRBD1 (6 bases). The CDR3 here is CASYRAYEQYF. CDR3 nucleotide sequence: TGTGCCAGCTACAGGGCCTACGAGCAGTACTTC.